The 28 T cell receptor beta chains reported below all come from one sample, sequenced in a study of memory CD4+ T cells and cytomegalovirus serostatus. The sort gate was single viable CD3+CD4+CD8-CD45RO+ cells for memory CD4+ T cells. The data were produced by immunoSEQ multiplex PCR, yet TCRdb's version contains in-frame clones alone and is incomplete. The table has around 61,000 clones, roughly 87% seen once. Source material: memory CD4+ T cells from blood. The receptors here all came from an adult in good health and CMV-seronegative.

J is TRBJ1-6 and V is TRBV7-2; a weak D match, TRBD1 (5 bases). This CDR3 spans 13 amino acids. The germline CDR1 and CDR2 sequences are SGHTA and FQGNSA. The V gene lost 1 base and the J gene lost 9 bases, with 7 bases spanning the gap. In nucleotides, the CDR3 is TGTGCCAGCAGCTTAGATGGGGGTTCACCCCTCCACTTT. Amino acids: CASSLDGGSPLHF.

The V gene is TRBV6-4, the J gene TRBJ1-5; D is undetermined. The CDR3 extends over 14 amino acids. In germline, CDR1 is MRHNA, CDR2 SNTAGT. Trimming cost V 6 bases and J 3 bases, with 12 bases left between them. The DNA of the CDR3 is TGTGCCAGCAGAAAGAGGAGTTTCAATCAGCCCCAGCATTTT. Its protein product is CASRKRSFNQPQHF.

The chain employs TRBV4-3 and TRBJ2-1, with D tentatively TRBD2 (7 bases). Trimming took off 1 base at V and 5 bases at J, with 18 bases between the two ends. The CDR3 length is 17 residues. Germline V lookup: CDR1 LGHNA, CDR2 YSLEER. The CDR3 bases are TGCGCCAGCAGCCAAGGACTGGGAGGGGGGGTGAACAATGAGCAGTTCTTC. This codes for CASSQGLGGGVNNEQFF.

The chain combines TRBV7-2 with TRBJ2-3; D might be TRBD1 or TRBD2, each matching 5 bases. The length of the CDR3 is 14 residues. Germline lookup yields CDR1 SGHTA and CDR2 FQGNSA. V lost 7 bases, J lost 2 bases, and 13 bases lay in between. This CDR3 reads CASTERGSTDTQYF. The CDR3 DNA reads as TGTGCCAGCACCGAGAGGGGATCCACAGATACGCAGTATTTT.

The chain is built from TRBV11-2 and TRBJ2-7; 11 bases fit TRBD1. The CDR3 has 14 amino acids. V lost 3 bases to trimming and J lost 6 bases; unmatched junction nucleotides: 4. From germline, CDR1 is SGHAT and CDR2 FQNNGV. CDR3 residues: CASSLDRGLFEQYF. The CDR3 nucleotides read TGTGCCAGCAGCTTGGACAGGGGGCTTTTCGAGCAGTACTTC.

The V gene is TRBV14, the J gene TRBJ2-2; D is unresolved. Germline CDR1 is SGHDN and CDR2 is FVKESK. The CDR3 is 14 residues long. The ends were cut back, 0 bases at V and 7 bases at J, with 9 bases in the middle. CDR3 residues: CASSQDRGRGELFF. The DNA for the CDR3 is TGTGCCAGCAGCCAAGATCGAGGTCGCGGGGAGCTGTTTTTT.

This chain joins TRBV4-2 and TRBJ1-3; D unclear. CDR3 length: 14 amino acids. Deletions cut 4 bases from V and 0 bases from J, with 7 bases between. Germline V gene data show CDR1 as LGHNA and CDR2 as YNFKEQ. CDR3 residues: CASSPDRSGNTIYF. In nucleotides, the CDR3 is TGTGCCAGCAGCCCGGACCGCTCTGGAAACACCATATATTTT.

This chain connects TRBV14 to TRBJ2-3; 11 nucleotides align to TRBD2. The CDR3 spans 15 residues. From germline, CDR1 is SGHDN and CDR2 FVKESK. J was trimmed by 3 bases and V by 8 bases; bases with no gene match: 7. CDR3 loop: CASGRLAGLTDTQYF. CDR3 sequence (DNA): TGTGCCAGCGGAAGACTAGCGGGGCTAACAGATACGCAGTATTTT. Together with reference TRBV14 and TRBJ2-3, the CDR3 gives the full variable domain: EAGVTQFPSHSVIEKGQTVTLRCDPISGHDNLYWYRRVMGKEIKFLLHFVKESKQDESGMPNNRFLAERTGGTYSTLKVQPAELEDSGVYFCASGRLAGLTDTQYFGPGTRLTVL.

V is TRBV28 and J is TRBJ1-1; D might be TRBD1 (6 bases). CDR1 is MDHEN and CDR2 is SYDVKM in the germline V gene. CDR3 length: 18 amino acids. Trimming removed 1 base at V and 1 base at J, with 19 bases between. The CDR3 reads CASSLFPKTGNGNTEAFF. The DNA of the CDR3 is TGTGCCAGCAGTTTATTCCCGAAGACAGGTAATGGGAACACTGAAGCTTTCTTT.

The chain combines TRBV7-9 with TRBJ2-7; the D is unclear. The germline V gene has CDR1 SEHNR and CDR2 FQNEAQ (reference sequence). Between the trimmed V and J ends, which lost 5 bases and 4 bases, there was a span of 9 bases. CDR3 length: 12 amino acids. The CDR3 coding sequence is TGTGCCAGCAGCCCCGTGGAGTACGAGCAGTACTTC. Amino acids: CASSPVEYEQYF.

This clone was seen a few times. Additional DNA sequences in this sample encode the identical CDR3. The rearrangement joins TRBV29-1 to TRBJ2-3; the D is unclear. The V and J ends lost 1 base and 1 base respectively, with 3 bases between them. The CDR3 spans 12 residues. Germline loops: CDR1 SQVTM, CDR2 ANQGSEA. The CDR3 region has the DNA TGCAGCGTTGAAGGACGCACAGATACGCAGTATTTT. It specifies CSVEGRTDTQYF.

The chain joins TRBV7-9 to TRBJ2-2, with D unresolved. Trimming left V 1 base short and J 3 bases short, with 9 bases between. Germline CDR1 and CDR2: SEHNR and FQNEAQ (reference sequence). CDR3 size: 15 residues. The CDR3 sequence is CASSLEGFYTGELFF. The CDR3 nucleotides are TGTGCCAGCAGCTTAGAGGGCTTCTACACCGGGGAGCTGTTTTTT.

A single count supports this clone. The chain joins TRBV4-3 to TRBJ1-6; D remains ambiguous. CDR3 length: 15 residues. Deletions cut 2 bases from V and 6 bases from J, with 11 bases between. The V gene's germline CDR1 is LGHNA and CDR2 YSLEER. The CDR3 DNA is TGCGCCAGCAGCCAAACCACGTCCCTTAATTCACCCCTCCACTTT. Translating it yields CASSQTTSLNSPLHF.

The chain uses TRBV28 and TRBJ1-1; maybe TRBD1 (5 bases). The V gene lost 11 bases and the J gene lost 2 bases, with 15 bases spanning the gap. Germline V gives CDR1 MDHEN, CDR2 SYDVKM. The CDR3 length is 13 residues. CDR3 coding DNA: TGTGCCGTGGGGCGGGGCAGTAACACTGAAGCTTTCTTT. This translates into CAVGRGSNTEAFF.

The V call is TRBV15, the J call TRBJ2-5; weak D call: TRBD1 (6 bases). This CDR3 is 15 amino acids long. V gave up 6 bases and J gave up 1 base, with 15 bases separating them. In germline, CDR1 is LNHNV, CDR2 YYDKDF (reference sequence). The CDR3 is CATRRGIQVQETQYF. As DNA, the CDR3 is TGTGCCACCAGAAGGGGGATACAGGTCCAAGAGACCCAGTACTTC.

The chain carries TRBV28 and TRBJ1-5; D gene unclear. V shed 4 bases and J shed 2 bases, with 9 bases lying between them. Per germline, CDR1 MDHEN and CDR2 SYDVKM. The CDR3 length is 14 residues. DNA of the CDR3: TGTGCCAGCAGTTGGGTCGGGGGCAATCAGCCCCAGCATTTT. Translated, it gives CASSWVGGNQPQHF.

This rearrangement joins TRBV6-1 to TRBJ1-4, with D perhaps TRBD1 (6 bases). This CDR3 region has 13 residues. CDR1 MNHNS and CDR2 SASEGT come from the germline V gene. Deletions cut 6 bases from V and 8 bases from J, with 13 bases between. CDR3 bases: TGTGCCAGCAGACTCGACAGGACGGAAAAACTGTTTTTT. Its protein product is CASRLDRTEKLFF.

The chain recombines TRBV4-3 with TRBJ1-1; D is possibly TRBD1 (6 bases). Between the trimmed V and J ends, which lost 3 bases and 1 base, there was a span of 9 bases. The germline V gene encodes CDR1 LGHNA and CDR2 YSLEER. The CDR3 has 14 residues. The CDR3 DNA reads TGCGCCAGCAGCCAGACACAGGGGAACACTGAAGCTTTCTTT. Protein product: CASSQTQGNTEAFF.

The V call is TRBV19, the J call TRBJ1-5; D is unresolved. The germline CDR1 and CDR2 sequences are LNHDA and SQIVND (reference sequence). Trimming shortened V by 5 bases and J by 8 bases, and 13 bases separated the two germline ends. This CDR3 is 13 amino acids long. CDR3 sequence reads: CASSLNPVEPQHF. The CDR3 bases are TGTGCCAGTAGTTTAAACCCAGTGGAGCCCCAGCATTTT. Looking up the rest from reference TRBV19 and TRBJ1-5 gives the full variable domain: DGGITQSPKYLFRKEGQNVTLSCEQNLNHDAMYWYRQDPGQGLRLIYYSQIVNDFQKGDIAEGYSVSREKKESFPLTVTSAQKNPTAFYLCASSLNPVEPQHFGDGTRLSIL.

This chain uses TRBV6-5 with TRBJ2-5, with 7 bases fitting TRBD2. The V gene's germline CDR1 is MNHEY and CDR2 SVGAGI. CDR3 size: 12 residues. V was pared by 6 bases and J by 7 bases, with 5 bases of the junction left unmatched. CDR3 region: CASRSPGGTQYF. The CDR3 nucleotides are TGTGCCAGCAGAAGCCCGGGGGGGACCCAGTACTTC.

Only one count was recorded for this clone. The chain combines TRBV10-3 with TRBJ1-1, with a weak D call TRBD1 (6 bases). This CDR3 has 13 amino acids. The germline V gene has CDR1 ENHRY and CDR2 SYGVKD. With 10 bases removed from V and 6 bases from J, the gap between germline ends came to 18 bases. The CDR3 region is CATKGGERAEAFF. The DNA for the CDR3 is TGTGCCACCAAGGGGGGAGAAAGGGCTGAAGCTTTCTTT.

The chain has TRBV5-6 and TRBJ1-2, with D uncertain. Germline V gives CDR1 SGHDT, CDR2 YYEEEE. V was clipped by 2 bases and J by 1 base, with 21 bases between them. This CDR3 has 18 amino acids. CDR3 bases: TGTGCCAGCAGCTTCGGGCTCTCTGTATTGCACTTTAACTATGGCTACACCTTC. This sequence encodes CASSFGLSVLHFNYGYTF.

This chain connects TRBV19 to TRBJ1-4; D call uncertain. The CDR3 is made up of 15 amino acids. The germline V and J ends were trimmed by 3 bases and 1 base, with 9 bases remaining between them. Germline V gene sequence: CDR1 LNHDA, CDR2 SQIVND (reference sequence). As DNA, the CDR3 is TGTGCCAGTAGTATGCAGGCCGGAACTAATGAAAAACTGTTTTTT. Protein sequence: CASSMQAGTNEKLFF.

V and J are TRBV6-6 and TRBJ2-2; possibly TRBD1 for D (6 bases). Germline V gene sequence: CDR1 MNHNY, CDR2 SVGAGI (reference sequence). With 5 bases removed from V and 0 bases from J, the gap between germline ends came to 10 bases. The CDR3 extends over 15 amino acids. CDR3 DNA: TGTGCCAGCAGTCCGGACAGTGCGAACACCGGGGAGCTGTTTTTT. It translates to CASSPDSANTGELFF.

V usage is TRBV7-3 and J usage is TRBJ1-2; 12 bases map to TRBD1. In germline, CDR1 is SGHTA, CDR2 FQGTGA. V lost 5 bases, J lost 4 bases, and 5 bases stayed unmatched. This CDR3 has 15 residues. Here the CDR3 DNA reads TGTGCCAGCAGCCCCGGGACAGGGGGCCTCTATGGCTACACCTTC. Protein product: CASSPGTGGLYGYTF.

V gene TRBV2 combines with J gene TRBJ1-5; D uncertain. Germline loops: CDR1 SNHLY, CDR2 FYNNEI. This CDR3 is 14 amino acids long. V lost 4 bases to trimming and J lost 0 bases, with 7 bases between them. The CDR3, as DNA: TGTGCCAGCAGTGGGTTAAATAGCAATCAGCCCCAGCATTTT. This sequence encodes CASSGLNSNQPQHF.

CDR3 loop: CASSQASEQYF. In DNA form, the CDR3 reads TGTGCCAGCAGCCAAGCTTCCGAGCAGTACTTC. The genes are TRBV14 and TRBJ2-7; D is undetermined. Deletions cut 1 base from V and 6 bases from J, with 4 bases between. Germline V lookup: CDR1 SGHDN, CDR2 FVKESK. The CDR3 is 11 amino acids.

This clone was counted between two and nine times. The rearrangement uses TRBV30 and TRBJ1-1; 9 nucleotides align to TRBD1. This CDR3 has 13 residues. The germline gives CDR1 GTSNPN, CDR2 SVGIG (reference sequence). V lost 5 bases, J lost 11 bases, and 12 bases stayed unmatched. The CDR3 bases are TGTGCCTGGGGTGGAGGGACAGGGAAAATCGCTTTCTTT. Translation: CAWGGGTGKIAFF. Drawing the rest from reference TRBV30 and TRBJ1-1, the complete variable domain is SQTIHQWPATLVQPVGSPLSLECTVEGTSNPNLYWYRQAAGRGLQLLFYSVGIGQISSEVPQNLSASRPQDRQFILSSKKLLLSDSGFYLCAWGGGTGKIAFFGQGTRLTVV.